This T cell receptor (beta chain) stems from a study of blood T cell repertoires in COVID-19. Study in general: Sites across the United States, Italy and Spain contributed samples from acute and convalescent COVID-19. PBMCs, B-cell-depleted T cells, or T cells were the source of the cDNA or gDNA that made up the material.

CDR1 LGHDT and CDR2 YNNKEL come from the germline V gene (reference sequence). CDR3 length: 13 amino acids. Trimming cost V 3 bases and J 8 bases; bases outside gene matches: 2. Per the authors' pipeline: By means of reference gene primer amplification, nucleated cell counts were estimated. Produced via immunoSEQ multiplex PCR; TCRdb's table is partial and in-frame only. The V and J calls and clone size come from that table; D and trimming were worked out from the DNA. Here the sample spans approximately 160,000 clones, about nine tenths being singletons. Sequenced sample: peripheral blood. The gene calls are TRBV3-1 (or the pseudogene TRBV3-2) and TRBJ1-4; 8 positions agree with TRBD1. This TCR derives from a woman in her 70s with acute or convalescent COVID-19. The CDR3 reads CASSQQGAEKLFF. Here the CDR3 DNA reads TGTGCCAGCAGCCAGCAGGGGGCGGAAAAACTGTTTTTT.